Presented here are 15 T cell receptor beta chains from one specimen sequenced in a study of chemoradiotherapy in HPV16-positive cancers. Assay: immunoSEQ multiplex PCR; the TCRdb copy retains only in-frame clones and omits some. The profile shows more than 750 clones, 88% of them singletons. Sequencing was performed on tumor tissue, taken from a patient who underwent chemoradiotherapy. These receptors all stem from a human donor with HPV-associated anogenital cancer.

The gene calls are TRBV6-1 and TRBJ2-5; 8 positions match TRBD2. Germline CDR1 is MNHNS and CDR2 is SASEGT. The CDR3 has 15 amino acids. V lost 9 bases to trimming and J lost 5 bases; unmatched junction nucleotides: 14. The CDR3 DNA is TGTGCCAGTCACTTGGAAGCGGGGGCGGCGGAGACCCAGTACTTC. Translation gives CASHLEAGAAETQYF.

V gene TRBV4-1 combines with J gene TRBJ2-1; TRBD2 might be the D (6 bases). Trimming removed 1 base at V and 5 bases at J, with 18 bases between. The germline CDR1 and CDR2 sequences are MGHRA and YSYEKL. CDR3 length: 17 residues. The CDR3, as DNA: TGCGCCAGCAGCCAAGTCTTGGGGGGTAGCGGCAACAATGAGCAGTTCTTC. This sequence encodes CASSQVLGGSGNNEQFF.

The rearrangement links TRBV30 to TRBJ2-5, with 9 bases aligning to TRBD1. The J segment lost 5 bases and the V segment lost 3 bases, leaving 4 bases of the junction unmatched. The CDR3 is made up of 13 amino acids. Germline V gene sequence: CDR1 GTSNPN, CDR2 SVGIG (reference sequence). CDR3 DNA: TGTGCCTGGAGACAGGGGGCTTGGGAGACCCAGTACTTC. This encodes CAWRQGAWETQYF.

The chain has TRBV6-6 and TRBJ1-5, with D possibly TRBD1 on 6 matching bases. Germline assignment: CDR1 MNHNY and CDR2 SVGAGI (reference sequence). The CDR3 loop spans 15 amino acids. V lost 7 bases and J 4 bases, leaving 17 bases between the germline ends. CDR3 in amino acids: CASIPGGQKNQPQHF. Written as DNA, the CDR3 is TGTGCCAGCATCCCCGGAGGACAGAAGAATCAGCCCCAGCATTTT.

This clone is a singleton in its sample. V and J are TRBV14 and TRBJ2-3, with D unresolved. The CDR3 has 14 amino acids. V was cut by 0 bases and J by 6 bases, with 10 bases left in between. Germline CDR1 reads SGHDN; CDR2 reads FVKESK. The CDR3 loop is CASSQDLGSDTQYF. The CDR3 bases are TGTGCCAGCAGCCAAGATTTGGGATCCGATACGCAGTATTTT.

The chain couples TRBV5-3 to TRBJ1-1, with a possible D match to TRBD1 (6 bases). TRBV5-3 is identified as an open reading frame with a role that is uncertain. CDR3 length: 17 residues. Trimming removed 4 bases at V and 7 bases at J, with 26 bases between. The DNA of the CDR3 is TGTGCCAGAAGCCGACCCCATACAAAACGGGGGGCAGATGAAGCTTTCTTT. Amino acid sequence: CARSRPHTKRGADEAFF.

In its sample, this clone was seen once. This sequence joins TRBV11-3 and TRBJ2-1; D gene ambiguous. CDR3 length: 14 residues. The V gene's germline CDR1 is SGHNT and CDR2 YENEEA. Trimming took 4 bases from V and 8 from J, leaving 15 bases between them. CDR3 loop: CASSSPQSPDEQFF. The DNA of the CDR3 is TGTGCCAGCAGCTCCCCTCAAAGCCCCGATGAGCAGTTCTTC.

The chain is built from TRBV19 and TRBJ1-2; 9 bases fit TRBD1. CDR3 size: 15 residues. Per the germline V gene, CDR1 is LNHDA and CDR2 is SQIVND (reference sequence). The V gene end was trimmed by 3 bases and the J gene end by 8 bases; junction bases not matched to a gene: 10. The chain's CDR3 is CASSISGQGLGGYTF. The CDR3 DNA reads TGTGCCAGTAGTATCTCCGGACAGGGGCTGGGGGGCTACACCTTC. Full variable domain (rest looked up from reference TRBV19 and TRBJ1-2): DGGITQSPKYLFRKEGQNVTLSCEQNLNHDAMYWYRQDPGQGLRLIYYSQIVNDFQKGDIAEGYSVSREKKESFPLTVTSAQKNPTAFYLCASSISGQGLGGYTFGSGTRLTVV.

Worth noting for this clone: This sample includes further DNA sequences coding for the same CDR3. This chain connects TRBV19 to TRBJ1-2; no firm D call. The germline V gene has CDR1 LNHDA and CDR2 SQIVND (reference sequence). The CDR3 contains 12 residues. Trimming stripped 3 bases from V and 4 bases from J, with 6 bases between. The CDR3 protein is CASSIRSYGYTF. In DNA form, the CDR3 reads TGTGCCAGTAGTATTAGGAGCTATGGCTACACCTTC.

V is TRBV30 and J is TRBJ2-1, with a possible D match to TRBD2 (6 bases). CDR1 GTSNPN and CDR2 SVGIG come from the germline V gene (reference sequence). This CDR3 has 17 amino acids. Between the trimmed V and J ends, which lost 0 bases and 6 bases, there was a span of 21 bases. The CDR3 loop is CAWSVPLMVGSTNEQFF. CDR3 nucleotides: TGTGCCTGGAGTGTACCTCTCATGGTCGGGAGTACCAATGAGCAGTTCTTC.

The rearrangement links TRBV4-1 to TRBJ2-2; the match to TRBD1 covers 7 bases. Germline assignment: CDR1 MGHRA and CDR2 YSYEKL. The CDR3 has 17 residues. The J segment lost 6 bases and the V segment lost 2 bases, leaving 12 bases of the junction unmatched. CDR3 sequence reads: CASSQRARQGLAGELFF. CDR3 nucleotides: TGCGCCAGCAGCCAACGGGCGAGACAGGGATTAGCCGGGGAGCTGTTTTTT.

The chain combines TRBV27 with TRBJ2-7; no firm D call. V was pared by 7 bases and J by 4 bases, with 23 bases between. The CDR3 has 16 residues. The germline gives CDR1 MNHEY, CDR2 SMNVEV (reference sequence). CDR3 nucleotides: TGTGCCAGCACCCTACCCATTTGGGGTTCCCTTTACGAGCAGTACTTC. The encoded protein is CASTLPIWGSLYEQYF.

The rearrangement links TRBV19 to TRBJ1-2, with D unclear. Germline V lookup: CDR1 LNHDA, CDR2 SQIVND (reference sequence). V dropped 3 bases and J dropped 6 bases, with 14 bases sitting between them. This CDR3 spans 14 amino acids. DNA of the CDR3: TGTGCCAGTAGTATCTGGCTCGAGGGCAATGGCTACACCTTC. Protein: CASSIWLEGNGYTF. Variable domain in full (rest from reference TRBV19 and TRBJ1-2): DGGITQSPKYLFRKEGQNVTLSCEQNLNHDAMYWYRQDPGQGLRLIYYSQIVNDFQKGDIAEGYSVSREKKESFPLTVTSAQKNPTAFYLCASSIWLEGNGYTFGSGTRLTVV.

V usage is TRBV4-1 and J usage is TRBJ1-1, with 7 nucleotides matching TRBD1. This CDR3 is 14 amino acids long. Germline values: CDR1 MGHRA, CDR2 YSYEKL. Trimming at V came to 2 bases and at J to 6 bases, leaving 6 bases not matched to a gene. CDR3 residues: CASSQRQGEAEAFF. DNA for the CDR3: TGCGCCAGCAGCCAACGACAGGGAGAAGCTGAAGCTTTCTTT.

V gene TRBV7-9 combines with J gene TRBJ2-1; 7 bases are shared with TRBD2. Germline-derived CDR1 and CDR2 are SEHNR and FQNEAQ (reference sequence). CDR3 length: 14 residues. V shed 8 bases, J shed 7 bases, and the junction held 11 bases outside the gene matches. CDR3 bases: TGTGCCAGCGTCATTTCGGCGGGAGTAAATGAGCAGTTCTTC. Amino acids: CASVISAGVNEQFF.